These 4 T cell receptor beta chains were all obtained from the same sample, sequenced in a study of beta chain features in type 1 diabetes. Sequenced material consisted of expressed TCRB transcripts (all of the isolated RNA was reverse transcribed). The assay was immunoSEQ multiplex PCR, and TCRdb's table has in-frame clones only and misses some. This table has 600,000 to 650,000 clones, around 16% appearing once. Specimen: naive CD4+ T cells from blood. These receptors originate from a man aged 18 to 29 in good health.

This chain joins TRBV9 and TRBJ2-3; D is undetermined. The CDR3 runs to 15 residues. V shed 0 bases and J shed 4 bases, with 12 bases lying between them. The germline CDR1 and CDR2 sequences are SGDLS and YYNGEE. The CDR3 region is CASSVDGGVADTQYF. CDR3 in DNA: TGTGCCAGCAGCGTAGACGGCGGAGTGGCAGATACGCAGTATTTT.

The chain has TRBV9 and TRBJ2-7, with D possibly being TRBD1 or TRBD2 (7 bases each). Germline values: CDR1 SGDLS, CDR2 YYNGEE. CDR3 length equals 15 residues. V was clipped by 3 bases and J by 8 bases, with 21 bases between them. CDR3 bases: TGTGCCAGCAGCGAAGGGGGGGGACAGAGCGTCCAGCAGTACTTC. It specifies CASSEGGGQSVQQYF.

The V call is TRBV6-5, the J call TRBJ2-7; TRBD1 aligns across 9 bases. Germline CDR1 and CDR2: MNHEY and SVGAGI. The CDR3 is 15 amino acids. The V segment lost 5 bases and the J segment 6 bases; nucleotides outside the gene matches: 11. CDR3 sequence: CASSLSPGQGTEQYF. As DNA, the CDR3 is TGTGCCAGCAGTCTTTCGCCGGGACAGGGCACCGAGCAGTACTTC.

This clone was counted between two and nine times. The rearrangement links TRBV7-2 to TRBJ1-5; D is perhaps TRBD1 (5 bases). In germline, CDR1 is SGHTA, CDR2 FQGNSA. V was pared by 1 base and J by 3 bases, with 16 bases between. This CDR3 comprises 17 residues. The CDR3 loop is CASSLVGTQGFNQPQHF. CDR3 DNA: TGTGCCAGCAGCTTAGTAGGAACCCAGGGTTTCAATCAGCCCCAGCATTTT.